This TCR beta chain was sequenced for a study of cytomegalovirus exposure and HLA in healthy donors. Whole-study results and caveats: Prior analysis indicated that the majority of TCR beta V segments exhibited productivity approximately 90% or approximately 30% of the time. Presence/absence analyses supposed approximately even sequencing depth among donors.

This clone was found a few times. Its specificity is unknown. Primers: 60 Vbeta forward and 13 Jbeta reverse. As processed by the authors: Later work found tens of millions of unique TCR beta chains, with around 10 million shared. Assay: immunoSEQ multiplex PCR; the TCRdb copy retains only in-frame clones and omits some. The V and J calls and clone size come from that table; D and trimming were worked out from the DNA. Here the sample spans roughly 180,000 clones, 60% to 80% being singletons. Germline V lookup: CDR1 SQVTM, CDR2 ANQGSEA. This CDR3 comprises 14 residues. Trimming at V came to 0 bases and at J to 8 bases, leaving 9 bases not matched to a gene.

The sequenced material came from PBMCs. V and J are TRBV29-1 and TRBJ1-2, with 7 bases aligning to TRBD1. The receptor's source is a man aged 50 or older in good health and CMV-seropositive. This CDR3 is CSVEDPDRYYGYTF. The CDR3 DNA reads TGCAGCGTTGAAGATCCGGACAGGTATTACGGCTACACCTTC. Filled out from reference TRBV29-1 and TRBJ1-2, the complete variable domain reads SAVISQKPSRDICQRGTSLTIQCQVDSQVTMMFWYRQQPGQSLTLIATANQGSEATYESGFVIDKFPISRPNLTFSTLTVSNMSPEDSSIYLCSVEDPDRYYGYTFGSGTRLTVV.